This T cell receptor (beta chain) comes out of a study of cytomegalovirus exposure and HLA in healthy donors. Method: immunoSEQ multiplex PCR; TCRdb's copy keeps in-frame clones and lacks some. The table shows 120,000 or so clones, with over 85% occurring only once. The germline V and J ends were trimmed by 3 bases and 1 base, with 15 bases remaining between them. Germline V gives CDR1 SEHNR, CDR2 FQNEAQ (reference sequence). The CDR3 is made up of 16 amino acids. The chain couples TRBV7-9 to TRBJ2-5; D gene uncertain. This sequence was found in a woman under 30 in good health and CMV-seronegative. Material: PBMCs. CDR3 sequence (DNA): TGTGCCAGCAGCTTCTGGCCAGATACCCTCCAAGAGACCCAGTACTTC. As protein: CASSFWPDTLQETQYF.